The T cell receptor (beta chain) described here comes from a study of blood T cell repertoires in COVID-19. The overall study: Samples of COVID-19 (acute and convalescent) were obtained from the United States, Italy and Spain.

The V gene lost 2 bases and the J gene lost 3 bases, with 14 bases spanning the gap. Germline V CDR1 and CDR2: MNHEY, SVGAGI. This CDR3 spans 15 amino acids. Sequencing was performed with immunoSEQ multiplex PCR; in TCRdb, only in-frame clones are kept and a portion is missing. The sample contains 110,000 to 150,000 clones, approximately 80% of which appear only once. Sequencing input: peripheral blood. The clonotype originates from a human donor in a cohort sampled during active COVID-19. This chain uses TRBV6-5 with TRBJ2-7; tentatively, D is TRBD1 (6 bases). In nucleotides, the CDR3 is TGTGCCAGCAGTTACCGAGGCACAGGGATCTACGAGCAGTACTTC. This codes for CASSYRGTGIYEQYF.